This T cell receptor (beta chain) is from a study of blood T cell repertoires in COVID-19. For the study at large: T cells, B-cell-depleted T cells, or PBMCs supplied cDNA or gDNA.

Clones were sequenced by immunoSEQ multiplex PCR, and TCRdb holds only the in-frame ones, with some missing. The sample shows 45,000 to 60,000 clones, 88% of them seen only once. CDR1 GTSNPN and CDR2 SVGIG come from the germline V gene (reference sequence). There are 15 residues in the CDR3. Trimming removed 0 bases at V and 1 base at J, with 12 bases between. The chain is built from TRBV30 and TRBJ1-2; D is uncertain. The source material was peripheral blood. The clonotype comes from a man aged 50 to 59 with active COVID-19. CDR3 residues: CAWSVRRSDNYGYTF. CDR3 nucleotides: TGTGCCTGGAGTGTGCGGAGGTCCGATAACTATGGCTACACCTTC.